Each of the 21 T cell receptor beta chains below was sequenced from the same sample in a study of blood T cells in healthy people across ages. Sample-barcoded 5' priming and a J-beta primer mix drove a second PCR of about 6 to 12 cycles. TCRdb passed the 5' RACE reads through MiXCR, listing each CDR3 protein once. Of hundreds of thousands of distinct CDR3 sequences in the sample, approximately 52% were seen once. The sequenced sample was blood. These receptors all come from a woman at least 80 years old in good health.

As regards this clonotype: It may be a read error: a sequence one base away is much more abundant. The V gene is TRBV20-1, the J gene TRBJ2-1; no clear D. This CDR3 has 14 amino acids. Trimming pared 5 bases from V and 2 bases from J, leaving 13 bases between. CDR1 and CDR2 from the germline V gene are DFQATT and SNEGSKA (reference sequence). The CDR3 sequence: CSAGVVATYNEQFF. The CDR3 coding sequence is TGCAGTGCTGGAGTGGTAGCCACCTACAATGAGCAGTTCTTC.

This clonotype was observed a few times. The chain recombines TRBV6-6 with TRBJ2-7, with D tentatively TRBD1 or TRBD2 (5 bases each). CDR1 and CDR2 from the germline V gene are MNHNY and SVGAGI (reference sequence). V was clipped by 3 bases and J by 1 base, with 10 bases between them. This CDR3 region has 14 residues. The DNA of the CDR3 is TGTGCCAGCAGTTATTGGGGGAGATCCTACGAGCAGTACTTC. Protein: CASSYWGRSYEQYF.

The chain links TRBV28 to TRBJ2-2; 8 nucleotides align to TRBD2. The CDR3 consists of 13 residues. The V segment lost 2 bases and the J segment 13 bases; nucleotides outside the gene matches: 6. CDR1 and CDR2 (germline): MDHEN, SYDVKM. Written as DNA, the CDR3 is TGTGCCAGCAGTTTAGGGGGGACTAGGGGGCTGTTTTTT. Encoded protein: CASSLGGTRGLFF.

V and J are TRBV27 and TRBJ1-4, with 7 bases matching TRBD1. This CDR3 has 15 amino acids. CDR1 is MNHEY and CDR2 is SMNVEV in the germline V gene (reference sequence). With 5 bases clipped from V and 4 bases from J, the junction kept 7 bases outside the gene matches. CDR3 residues: CASSATGVGNEKLFF. Here the CDR3 DNA reads TGTGCCAGCAGTGCAACAGGGGTGGGTAATGAAAAACTGTTTTTT.

The CDR3 sequence is CSASSARRVYNEQFF. Written as DNA, the CDR3 is TGCAGTGCTAGTTCGGCCCGGCGCGTCTACAATGAGCAGTTCTTC. The chain combines TRBV20-1 with TRBJ2-1; no firm D call. V dropped 3 bases and J dropped 3 bases, with 15 bases sitting between them. This CDR3 comprises 15 residues. Germline CDR1 DFQATT, CDR2 SNEGSKA (reference sequence).

The chain employs TRBV21-1 and TRBJ2-7; the DNA was not used to check the table's D call, TRBD1. Near its end, the DNA agrees better with TRBJ2-5, so the J call may be wrong. TRBV21-1 is an annotated pseudogene. The CDR3 is 16 amino acids. CDR3 in DNA: TGTGCCAGCAGCAAAGTGGCCGGCACGGGGGTAGAGACCCAGTACTTC. It specifies CASSKVAGTGVETQYF.

This clonotype was counted a single time. The V gene is TRBV9, the J gene TRBJ2-5; 9 positions agree with TRBD1. Germline trimming cut 3 bases from V and 6 bases from J; bases unmatched to any gene: 9. Germline loops: CDR1 SGDLS, CDR2 YYNGEE. The CDR3 consists of 15 residues. The CDR3 DNA reads TGTGCCAGCAGCGAAGAGGACAGGGGTATGAAGACCCAGTACTTC. This translates into CASSEEDRGMKTQYF.

The gene calls are TRBV7-9 and TRBJ2-1; no firm D call. The CDR3 extends over 18 amino acids. Trimming pared 1 base from V and 0 bases from J, leaving 16 bases between. The germline gives CDR1 SEHNR, CDR2 FQNEAQ (reference sequence). CDR3 amino acids: CASSLVGSRSSSYNEQFF. CDR3 bases: TGTGCCAGCAGCTTAGTAGGTTCGCGTTCGAGCTCCTACAATGAGCAGTTCTTC.

As regards this clonotype: At one of its ends the junction is not consistent with the germline gene, which may arise from a read error. V usage is TRBV4-2 and J usage is TRBJ2-1; 11 bases fit TRBD2. Germline CDR1 reads LGHNA; CDR2 reads YNFKEQ. The CDR3 runs to 17 residues. The DNA for the CDR3 is TGTGCCAGTAGCCAAGGTCAAACTAGCGGGAGACTTAGTGAGCAGTTCTTC. Translated: CASSQGQTSGRLSEQFF.

This clonotype has ten or more counts. This sequence joins TRBV7-9 and TRBJ1-4, with a weak D call TRBD1 (6 bases). Germline V lookup: CDR1 SEHNR, CDR2 FQNEAQ (reference sequence). Trimming pared 3 bases from V and 6 bases from J, leaving 14 bases between. CDR3 size: 15 residues. The CDR3 nucleotides are TGTGCCAGCAGCTTGAAGGGGGTGGCGGATGAAAAACTGTTTTTT. Protein: CASSLKGVADEKLFF.

As concerns this clonotype: A read error is possible here, since a much larger clone lies one base away. This rearrangement joins TRBV29-1 to TRBJ2-7; D is unresolved. The J call may be wrong; the DNA end is better matched by TRBJ2-5. Germline V gene data show CDR1 as SQVTM and CDR2 as ANQGSEA. The CDR3 has 10 residues. The CDR3: CSVVKETQYF. CDR3 nucleotide sequence: TGCAGCGTCGTGAAGGAGACCCAGTACTTC.

The gene calls are TRBV4-2 and TRBJ2-4; D not resolved. The DNA end favors TRBJ2-7, so the J call may be wrong. Germline V gene data show CDR1 as LGHNA and CDR2 as YNFKEQ. The CDR3 has 14 amino acids. CDR3: CASSQITGIYEQYF. In DNA form, the CDR3 reads TGTGCCAGCAGCCAAATAACCGGAATATACGAGCAGTACTTC.

The chain joins TRBV5-1 to TRBJ2-2, with 9 bases identical to TRBD2. Trimming took 4 bases from V and 7 from J; bases not matched to a gene: 8. Germline V gene data show CDR1 as SGHRS and CDR2 as YFSETQ. This CDR3 has 15 amino acids. For the CDR3, the DNA is TGCGCCAGCAGCCCATGGACTAGCGAGGGCGGGGAGCTGTTTTTT. It specifies CASSPWTSEGGELFF.

This clonotype was observed a few times. A much larger clone differs from this one at a single base, so this may be a read error. The chain is built from TRBV3-1 and TRBJ2-1; maybe TRBD1 (6 bases). TRBJ2-7 matches the DNA end more closely, so the J call is doubtful. Per germline, CDR1 LGHDT and CDR2 YNNKEL (reference sequence). The CDR3 length is 18 residues. CDR3 in amino acids: CASSRQVSLRSSYNEQYF. CDR3 bases: TGTGCCAGCAGCCGACAGGTTTCTCTAAGGAGCTCCTACAATGAGCAGTACTTC.

The chain employs TRBV7-2 and TRBJ2-3; 9 nucleotides agree with TRBD1. The junction had 11 bases not matched to a gene; V was cut back by 2 bases and J by 5 bases. This CDR3 is built from 17 residues. Germline assignment: CDR1 SGHTA and CDR2 FQGNSA. The DNA of the CDR3 is TGTGCCAGCAGCTTATTATTAACAGGGGGCGTCAGAGATACGCAGTATTTT. Protein sequence: CASSLLLTGGVRDTQYF.

This clonotype was seen repeatedly, ten times or more. This chain joins TRBV27 and TRBJ2-3, with a weak D call TRBD2 (6 bases). Trimming left V 8 bases short and J 4 bases short, with 16 bases between. Germline V gene data show CDR1 as MNHEY and CDR2 as SMNVEV (reference sequence). This CDR3 is built from 14 residues. Here the CDR3 reads CASSEGTHPDTQYF. In DNA, the CDR3 is TGTGCCAGCTCAGAGGGGACTCACCCAGATACGCAGTATTTT.

This clonotype was found a few times. J is TRBJ1-5 and V is TRBV19; 8 nucleotides match TRBD1. Germline lookup yields CDR1 LNHDA and CDR2 SQIVND (reference sequence). V gave up 8 bases and J gave up 4 bases; unmatched junction bases: 7. This CDR3 has 14 amino acids. The CDR3 reads CASAGQGWNQPQHF. CDR3 sequence (DNA): TGTGCCAGTGCAGGACAGGGATGGAATCAGCCCCAGCATTTT. The full variable domain, its missing parts supplied by reference TRBV19 and TRBJ1-5, is DGGITQSPKYLFRKEGQNVTLSCEQNLNHDAMYWYRQDPGQGLRLIYYSQIVNDFQKGDIAEGYSVSREKKESFPLTVTSAQKNPTAFYLCASAGQGWNQPQHFGDGTRLSIL.

A remark on this clonotype: It may be a read error: a sequence one base away is much more abundant. V is TRBV20-1 and J is TRBJ2-7; D not resolved. The J call is in doubt because the DNA end fits TRBJ2-5 better. Per germline, CDR1 DFQATT and CDR2 SNEGSKA (reference sequence). The CDR3 is 12 amino acids. The CDR3 sequence is CRARVTWETQYF. Here the CDR3 DNA reads TGCAGGGCTAGAGTGACTTGGGAGACCCAGTACTTC.

The V call is TRBV10-3, the J call TRBJ2-5; tentatively, D is TRBD2 (5 bases). Germline assignment: CDR1 ENHRY and CDR2 SYGVKD. Trimming took off 2 bases at V and 8 bases at J, with 18 bases between the two ends. This CDR3 region has 15 residues. In DNA, the CDR3 is TGTGCCATCAGTGAGGGAACGGGGTCCAGAGACACCCAGTACTTC. It translates to CAISEGTGSRDTQYF.

This clonotype was seen a single time. CDR3 amino acids: CASSYQGRGSDEQYF. CDR3 DNA sequence: TGTGCCAGCAGTTACCAGGGACGGGGGAGTGACGAGCAGTACTTC. V is TRBV6-5 and J is TRBJ2-5; D might be TRBD2 (6 bases). The end of the DNA fits TRBJ2-7 better, so the J call may be wrong. Germline V gives CDR1 MNHEY, CDR2 SVGAGI. This CDR3 is 15 amino acids long.

This sequence joins TRBV3-1 and TRBJ2-5; D gene unclear. The end of the DNA aligns better with TRBJ2-7, so the J call may be wrong. This CDR3 spans 11 amino acids. Germline lookup yields CDR1 LGHDT and CDR2 YNNKEL (reference sequence). The CDR3 reads CASNHNYEQYF. CDR3 sequence (DNA): TGTGCCAGCAACCACAACTACGAGCAGTACTTC.